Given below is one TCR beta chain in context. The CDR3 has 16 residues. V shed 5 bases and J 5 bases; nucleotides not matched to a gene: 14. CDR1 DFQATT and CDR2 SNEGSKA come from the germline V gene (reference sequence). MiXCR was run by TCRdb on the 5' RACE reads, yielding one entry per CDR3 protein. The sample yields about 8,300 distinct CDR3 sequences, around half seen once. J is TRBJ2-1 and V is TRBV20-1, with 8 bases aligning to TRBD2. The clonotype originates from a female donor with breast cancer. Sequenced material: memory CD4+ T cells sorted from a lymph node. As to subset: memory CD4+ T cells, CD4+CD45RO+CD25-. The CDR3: CSASGEAGALHNEQFF. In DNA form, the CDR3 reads TGCAGTGCTTCCGGGGAAGCGGGAGCGCTCCACAATGAGCAGTTCTTC.